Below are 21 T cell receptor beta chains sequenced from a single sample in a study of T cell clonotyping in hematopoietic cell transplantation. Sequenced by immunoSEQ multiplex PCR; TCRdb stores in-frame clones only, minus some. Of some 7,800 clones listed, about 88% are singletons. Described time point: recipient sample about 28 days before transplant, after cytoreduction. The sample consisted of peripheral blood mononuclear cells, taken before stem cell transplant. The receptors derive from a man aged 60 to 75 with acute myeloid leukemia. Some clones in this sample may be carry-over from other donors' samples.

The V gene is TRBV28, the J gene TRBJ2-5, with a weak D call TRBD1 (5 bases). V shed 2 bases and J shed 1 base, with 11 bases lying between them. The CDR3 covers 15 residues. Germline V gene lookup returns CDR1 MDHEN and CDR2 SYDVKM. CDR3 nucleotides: TGTGCCAGCAGTTTAATGACAGCCCTCCAAGAGACCCAGTACTTC. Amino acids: CASSLMTALQETQYF.

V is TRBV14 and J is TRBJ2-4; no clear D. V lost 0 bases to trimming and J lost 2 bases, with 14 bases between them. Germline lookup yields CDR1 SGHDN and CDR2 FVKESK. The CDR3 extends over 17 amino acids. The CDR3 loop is CASSQEWGRGSKNIQYF. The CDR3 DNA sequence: TGTGCCAGCAGCCAAGAGTGGGGTCGTGGATCCAAAAACATTCAGTACTTC.

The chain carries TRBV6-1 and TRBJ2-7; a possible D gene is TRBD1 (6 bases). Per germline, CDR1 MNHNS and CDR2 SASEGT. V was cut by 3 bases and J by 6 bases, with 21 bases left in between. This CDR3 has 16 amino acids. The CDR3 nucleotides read TGTGCCAGCAGTGATTCGAACAGGGTAAAAAAGCGCGAGCAGTACTTC. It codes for CASSDSNRVKKREQYF.

DNA for the CDR3: TGTGCCAGCAGCTTAGCTACGGGACAGCTACGCACCGGGGAGCTGTTTTTT. Translation gives CASSLATGQLRTGELFF. The rearrangement joins TRBV7-9 to TRBJ2-2; 7 bases match TRBD1. In germline, CDR1 is SEHNR, CDR2 FQNEAQ (reference sequence). The CDR3 has 17 amino acids. With V trimmed by 0 bases and J by 4 bases, 8 bases remained unmatched.

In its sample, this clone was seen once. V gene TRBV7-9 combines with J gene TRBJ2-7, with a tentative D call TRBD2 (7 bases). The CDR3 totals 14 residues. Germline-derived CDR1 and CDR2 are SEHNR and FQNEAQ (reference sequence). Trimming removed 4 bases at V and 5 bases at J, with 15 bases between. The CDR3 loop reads CASSSRGGFNEQYF. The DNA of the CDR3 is TGTGCCAGCAGCTCGAGGGGGGGATTCAACGAGCAGTACTTC.

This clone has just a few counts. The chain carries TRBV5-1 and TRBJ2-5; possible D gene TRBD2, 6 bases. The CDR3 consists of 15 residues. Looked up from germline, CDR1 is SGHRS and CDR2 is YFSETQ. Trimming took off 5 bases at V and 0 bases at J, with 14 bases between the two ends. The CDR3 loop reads CASSSSGLYQETQYF. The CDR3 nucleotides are TGCGCCAGCAGTTCGAGCGGGCTGTACCAAGAGACCCAGTACTTC.

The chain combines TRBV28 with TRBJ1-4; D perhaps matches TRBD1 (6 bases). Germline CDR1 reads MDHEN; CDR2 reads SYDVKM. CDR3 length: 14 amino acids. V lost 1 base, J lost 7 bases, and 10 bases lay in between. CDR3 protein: CASSLYGGVEKLFF. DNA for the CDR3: TGTGCCAGCAGTTTATATGGGGGCGTTGAAAAACTGTTTTTT.

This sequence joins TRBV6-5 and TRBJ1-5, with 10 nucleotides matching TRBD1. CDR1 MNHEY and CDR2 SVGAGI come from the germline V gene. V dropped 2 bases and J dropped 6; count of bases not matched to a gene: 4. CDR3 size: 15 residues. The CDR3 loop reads CASSYQTGGGQPQHF. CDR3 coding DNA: TGTGCCAGCAGTTACCAGACAGGGGGCGGTCAGCCCCAGCATTTT.

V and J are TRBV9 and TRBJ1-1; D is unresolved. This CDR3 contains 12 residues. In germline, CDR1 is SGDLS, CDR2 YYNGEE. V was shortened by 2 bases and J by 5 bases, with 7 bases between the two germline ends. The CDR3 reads CASSVLGTEAFF. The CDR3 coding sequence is TGTGCCAGCAGCGTCCTTGGGACTGAAGCTTTCTTT. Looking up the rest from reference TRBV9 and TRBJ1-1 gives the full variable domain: DSGVTQTPKHLITATGQRVTLRCSPRSGDLSVYWYQQSLDQGLQFLIQYYNGEERAKGNILERFSAQQFPDLHSELNLSSLELGDSALYFCASSVLGTEAFFGQGTRLTVV.

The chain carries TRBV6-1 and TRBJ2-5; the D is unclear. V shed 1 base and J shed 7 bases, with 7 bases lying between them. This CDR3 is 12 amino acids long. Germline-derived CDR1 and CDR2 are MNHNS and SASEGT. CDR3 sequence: CASSEERRTQYF. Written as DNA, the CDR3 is TGTGCCAGCAGTGAAGAAAGGAGGACCCAGTACTTC.

The CDR3 sequence: CASSPGVDRSVYGYTF. The CDR3, as DNA: TGCGCCAGCAGCCCCGGGGTGGACAGGTCTGTCTATGGCTACACCTTC. This chain joins TRBV5-1 and TRBJ1-2; 7 bases line up with TRBD1. Germline-derived CDR1 and CDR2 are SGHRS and YFSETQ. The trim removed 4 bases at V and 4 bases at J, leaving 13 bases unmatched. CDR3 length equals 16 residues.

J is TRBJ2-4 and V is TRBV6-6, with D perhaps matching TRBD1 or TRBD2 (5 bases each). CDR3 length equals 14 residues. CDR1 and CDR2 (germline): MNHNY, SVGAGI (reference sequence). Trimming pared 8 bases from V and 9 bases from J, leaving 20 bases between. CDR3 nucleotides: TGTGCCAGCTCGACGAATGCTGCTGGGGGCATTCAGTACTTC. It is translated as CASSTNAAGGIQYF.

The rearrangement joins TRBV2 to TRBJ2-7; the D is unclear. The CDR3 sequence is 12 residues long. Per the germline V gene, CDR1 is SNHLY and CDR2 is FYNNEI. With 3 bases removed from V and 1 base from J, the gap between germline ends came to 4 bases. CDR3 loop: CASSDLSYEQYF. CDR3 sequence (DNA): TGTGCCAGCAGTGACCTGTCCTACGAGCAGTACTTC.

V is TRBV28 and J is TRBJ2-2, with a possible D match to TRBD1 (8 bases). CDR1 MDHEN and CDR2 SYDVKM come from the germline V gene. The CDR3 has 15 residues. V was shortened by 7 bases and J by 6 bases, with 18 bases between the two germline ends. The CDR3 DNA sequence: TGTGCCAGCACGGGGGGCAGGGGGCGATCCGGGGAGCTGTTTTTT. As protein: CASTGGRGRSGELFF. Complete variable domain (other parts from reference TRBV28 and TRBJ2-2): DVKVTQSSRYLVKRTGEKVFLECVQDMDHENMFWYRQDPGLGLRLIYFSYDVKMKEKGDIPEGYSVSREKKERFSLILESASTNQTSMYLCASTGGRGRSGELFFGEGSRLTVL.

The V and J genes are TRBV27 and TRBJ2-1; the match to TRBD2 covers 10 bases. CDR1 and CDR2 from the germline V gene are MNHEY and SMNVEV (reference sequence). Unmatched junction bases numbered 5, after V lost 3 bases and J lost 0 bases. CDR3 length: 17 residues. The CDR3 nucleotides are TGTGCCAGCAGTTTCGATAGCGGGAGGTCCTCCTACAATGAGCAGTTCTTC. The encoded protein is CASSFDSGRSSYNEQFF.

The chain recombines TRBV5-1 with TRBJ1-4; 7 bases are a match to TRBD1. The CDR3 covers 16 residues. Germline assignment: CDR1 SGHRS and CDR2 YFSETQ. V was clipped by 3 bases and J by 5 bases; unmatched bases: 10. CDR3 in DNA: TGCGCCAGCAGCTGGACGCCGGGACAGCCAAATGAAAAACTGTTTTTT. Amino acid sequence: CASSWTPGQPNEKLFF.

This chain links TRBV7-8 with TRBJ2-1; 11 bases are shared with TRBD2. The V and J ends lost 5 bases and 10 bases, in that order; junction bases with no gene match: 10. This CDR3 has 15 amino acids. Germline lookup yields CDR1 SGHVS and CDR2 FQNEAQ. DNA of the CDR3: TGTGCCAGCAGCATCACTAGCGGGGGACCCACGGAGCAGTTCTTC. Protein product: CASSITSGGPTEQFF. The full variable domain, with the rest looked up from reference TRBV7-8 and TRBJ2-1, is GAGVSQSPRYKVAKRGQDVALRCDPISGHVSLFWYQQALGQGPEFLTYFQNEAQLDKSGLPSDRFFAERPEGSVSTLKIQRTQQEDSAVYLCASSITSGGPTEQFFGPGTRLTVL.

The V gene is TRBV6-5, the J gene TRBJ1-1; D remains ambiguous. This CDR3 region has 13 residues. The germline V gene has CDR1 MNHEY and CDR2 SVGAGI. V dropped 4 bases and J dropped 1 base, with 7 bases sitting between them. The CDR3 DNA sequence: TGTGCCAGCAGTTTGGCAGAGAACACTGAAGCTTTCTTT. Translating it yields CASSLAENTEAFF.

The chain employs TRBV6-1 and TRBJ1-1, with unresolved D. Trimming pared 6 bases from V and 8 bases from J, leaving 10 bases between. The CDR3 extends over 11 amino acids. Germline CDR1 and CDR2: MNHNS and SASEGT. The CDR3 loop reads CASSSGGEAFF. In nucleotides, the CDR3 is TGTGCCAGCAGCTCAGGTGGGGAAGCTTTCTTT.

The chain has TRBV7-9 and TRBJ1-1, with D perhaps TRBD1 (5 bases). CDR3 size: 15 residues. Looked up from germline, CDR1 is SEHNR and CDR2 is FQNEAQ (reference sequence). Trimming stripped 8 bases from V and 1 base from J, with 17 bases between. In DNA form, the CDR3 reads TGTGCCAGCCGGAGGGCGGCAGGGAGGAACACTGAAGCTTTCTTT. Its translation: CASRRAAGRNTEAFF.

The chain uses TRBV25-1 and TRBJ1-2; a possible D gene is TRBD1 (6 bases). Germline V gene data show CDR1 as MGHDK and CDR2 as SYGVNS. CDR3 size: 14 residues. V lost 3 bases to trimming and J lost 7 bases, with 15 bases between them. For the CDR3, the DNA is TGTGCCAGCAGTGAGGACGGTCAGGGGTTTGGCTACACCTTC. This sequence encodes CASSEDGQGFGYTF.